A selection of T cell receptor beta chains follows, all from one sample in a study of blood T cells in healthy people across ages. TCRdb itself ran the 5' RACE reads through MiXCR, one entry per CDR3 protein. In the table there are about 680,000 distinct CDR3 sequences, about 52% of which are singletons. Sequences were obtained from blood. Every receptor here comes from a woman aged 60-70 years in good health. Both conserved end residues are part of each CDR3. The order of the fields is D gene, clone size, V gene, J gene, CDR3 protein, CDR3 DNA. D genes are given only for firm matches. The size entry is marked missing in some rows and otherwise reads once, few, many or a size class.

D gene: TRBD1; clone size: NA; V gene: TRBV10-3; J gene: TRBJ2-1; CDR3 protein: CATGTGGYNEQFF; CDR3 DNA: TGTGCCACCGGGACAGGGGGCTACAATGAGCAGTTCTTC
D gene: NA; clone size: NA; V gene: TRBV5-1; J gene: TRBJ1-2; CDR3 protein: CASSRGGENAYGYTF; CDR3 DNA: TGCGCCAGCAGTAGGGGTGGAGAGAACGCCTATGGCTACACCTTC
D gene: NA; clone size: NA; V gene: TRBV7-9; J gene: TRBJ1-4; CDR3 protein: CASSLGFQGWKLFF; CDR3 DNA: TGTGCCAGCAGCTTAGGTTTTCAAGGATGGAAACTGTTTTTT
D gene: NA; clone size: few; V gene: TRBV25-1; J gene: TRBJ2-3; CDR3 protein: CASRRQVGTDTQYF; CDR3 DNA: TGTGCCAGCAGGCGACAGGTGGGCACAGATACGCAGTATTTT
D gene: TRBD2; clone size: few; V gene: TRBV29-1; J gene: TRBJ2-4; CDR3 protein: CSVRGEAKNIQYF; CDR3 DNA: TGCAGCGTACGGGGGGAAGCCAAAAACATTCAGTACTTC
D gene: TRBD1; clone size: few; V gene: TRBV7-8; J gene: TRBJ1-4; CDR3 protein: CASSSFTGGQNEKLFF; CDR3 DNA: TGTGCCAGCAGCTCCTTTACCGGGGGACAGAATGAAAAACTGTTTTTT
D gene: NA; clone size: NA; V gene: TRBV3-1; J gene: TRBJ1-4; CDR3 protein: CASSQEGRGPEKLFF; CDR3 DNA: TGTGCCAGCAGCCAAGAGGGGCGGGGCCCTGAAAAACTGTTTTTT
D gene: TRBD1; clone size: few; V gene: TRBV27; J gene: TRBJ1-6; CDR3 protein: CASSLGQGDYNSPLHF; CDR3 DNA: TGTGCCAGCAGTCTAGGACAGGGAGACTATAATTCACCCCTCCACTTT
D gene: NA; clone size: NA; V gene: TRBV28; J gene: TRBJ2-4; CDR3 protein: CASSLVRGAKNIQYF; CDR3 DNA: TGTGCCAGCAGTTTAGTGCGGGGAGCCAAAAACATTCAGTACTTC
D gene: TRBD1; clone size: few; V gene: TRBV7-2; J gene: TRBJ2-7; CDR3 protein: CASSLGTGDSYEQYF; CDR3 DNA: TGTGCCAGCAGCCTCGGGACAGGTGATTCCTACGAGCAGTACTTC
D gene: TRBD1; clone size: few; V gene: TRBV7-2; J gene: TRBJ2-5; CDR3 protein: CASSFSGTGGTQYF; CDR3 DNA: TGTGCCAGCAGCTTTTCGGGGACAGGGGGAACCCAGTACTTC
D gene: TRBD2; clone size: NA; V gene: TRBV4-3; J gene: TRBJ2-1; CDR3 protein: CASSQGFATSGSGGEQFF; CDR3 DNA: TGCGCCAGCAGCCAAGGGTTCGCAACTAGCGGGAGTGGGGGTGAGCAGTTCTTC
D gene: TRBD2; clone size: NA; V gene: TRBV5-1; J gene: TRBJ2-1; CDR3 protein: CASGILGLAGEQQFF; CDR3 DNA: TGCGCCAGCGGCATCTTGGGACTAGCGGGAGAACAGCAGTTCTTC
D gene: TRBD1; clone size: few; V gene: TRBV29-1; J gene: TRBJ2-2; CDR3 protein: CSVGDRDTGELFF; CDR3 DNA: TGCAGCGTGGGGGACAGGGACACCGGGGAGCTGTTTTTT
D gene: TRBD1; clone size: once; V gene: TRBV7-2; J gene: TRBJ1-1; CDR3 protein: CASSLPPRTGITNTEAFF; CDR3 DNA: TGTGCCAGCAGCTTACCGCCACGGACAGGGATAACGAACACTGAAGCTTTCTTT
D gene: TRBD1; clone size: NA; V gene: TRBV4-3; J gene: TRBJ2-7; CDR3 protein: CASSQGPGTDYEQYF; CDR3 DNA: TGCGCCAGCAGCCAAGGCCCCGGGACAGACTACGAGCAGTACTTC
D gene: TRBD1; clone size: few; V gene: TRBV2; J gene: TRBJ2-5; CDR3 protein: CASSRGRETQYF; CDR3 DNA: TGTGCCAGTTCCAGGGGGCGGGAGACCCAGTACTTC
D gene: NA; clone size: NA; V gene: TRBV2; J gene: TRBJ1-5; CDR3 protein: CASSVRVSNQPQHF; CDR3 DNA: TGTGCCAGCAGTGTAAGGGTTAGCAATCAGCCCCAGCATTTT
D gene: NA; clone size: NA; V gene: TRBV20-1; J gene: TRBJ1-5; CDR3 protein: CSAQVALSNQPQHF; CDR3 DNA: TGCAGTGCTCAAGTGGCACTTAGCAATCAGCCCCAGCATTTT
D gene: NA; clone size: NA; V gene: TRBV20-1; J gene: TRBJ2-7; CDR3 protein: CSARAQSHEQYF; CDR3 DNA: TGCAGTGCTAGGGCCCAGTCCCACGAGCAGTACTTC
D gene: NA; clone size: NA; V gene: TRBV7-9; J gene: TRBJ1-4; CDR3 protein: CASSRTEKLFF; CDR3 DNA: TGTGCCAGCAGCAGAACTGAAAAACTGTTTTTT
D gene: NA; clone size: NA; V gene: TRBV9; J gene: TRBJ2-7; CDR3 protein: CASSVRDGYNEQYF; CDR3 DNA: TGTGCCAGCAGCGTGCGGGACGGCTACAATGAGCAGTACTTC
D gene: TRBD2; clone size: NA; V gene: TRBV7-2; J gene: TRBJ2-1; CDR3 protein: CASSTTSGGGYNEQFF; CDR3 DNA: TGTGCCAGCAGCACAACTAGCGGAGGCGGCTACAATGAGCAGTTCTTC
D gene: NA; clone size: NA; V gene: TRBV3-1; J gene: TRBJ2-5; CDR3 protein: CASSQNGRQETQYF; CDR3 DNA: TGTGCCAGCAGCCAAAACGGCAGACAAGAGACCCAGTACTTC
D gene: TRBD2; clone size: NA; V gene: TRBV5-1; J gene: TRBJ2-5; CDR3 protein: CASSYGLAGVAALETQYF; CDR3 DNA: TGCGCCAGCAGCTATGGACTAGCGGGAGTTGCTGCATTAGAGACCCAGTACTTC
D gene: NA; clone size: few; V gene: TRBV7-2; J gene: TRBJ1-2; CDR3 protein: CASSLPRSRGYGYTF; CDR3 DNA: TGTGCCAGCAGCTTACCACGGAGCAGGGGCTATGGCTACACCTTC
D gene: NA; clone size: many; V gene: TRBV27; J gene: TRBJ2-6; CDR3 protein: CASRLNSGANVLTF; CDR3 DNA: TGTGCCAGCAGGCTTAACTCTGGGGCCAACGTCCTGACTTTC
D gene: TRBD1; clone size: once; V gene: TRBV6-2/TRBV6-3; J gene: TRBJ1-5; CDR3 protein: CASTDPHGQGSNQPQHF; CDR3 DNA: TGTGCCAGCACTGACCCCCACGGACAGGGCAGCAATCAGCCCCAGCATTTT
D gene: NA; clone size: NA; V gene: TRBV19; J gene: TRBJ2-1; CDR3 protein: CASRSHLARSEQFF; CDR3 DNA: TGTGCCAGTAGATCCCATCTAGCGCGGAGTGAGCAGTTCTTC
D gene: NA; clone size: NA; V gene: TRBV28; J gene: TRBJ2-5; CDR3 protein: CASSRLQETRYF; CDR3 DNA: TGTGCCAGCAGTCGGTTGCAAGAGACCCGGTACTTC
D gene: NA; clone size: NA; V gene: TRBV29-1; J gene: TRBJ2-7; CDR3 protein: CSVETKDYEQYF; CDR3 DNA: TGCAGCGTTGAGACTAAAGACTACGAGCAGTACTTC
D gene: NA; clone size: NA; V gene: TRBV7-2; J gene: TRBJ2-6; CDR3 protein: CASSSARGAGGANVLTF; CDR3 DNA: TGTGCCAGCAGTTCCGCCAGGGGCGCGGGAGGGGCCAACGTCCTGACTTTC
D gene: TRBD2; clone size: many; V gene: TRBV29-1; J gene: TRBJ2-5; CDR3 protein: CSVNHASGKETQYF; CDR3 DNA: TGCAGCGTCAACCACGCTAGCGGTAAAGAGACCCAGTACTTC
D gene: NA; clone size: once; V gene: TRBV9; J gene: TRBJ2-3; CDR3 protein: CASSVLQGRTDTQYF; CDR3 DNA: TGTGCCAGCAGCGTATTACAGGGGAGGACAGATACGCAGTATTTT
D gene: NA; clone size: few; V gene: TRBV7-2; J gene: TRBJ2-7; CDR3 protein: CASSVTGTANEQYF; CDR3 DNA: TGTGCCAGCAGCGTAACAGGGACCGCGAACGAGCAGTACTTC
D gene: TRBD2; clone size: NA; V gene: TRBV7-9; J gene: TRBJ2-7; CDR3 protein: CASSLSGRYYEQYF; CDR3 DNA: TGTGCCAGCAGCCTAAGCGGGAGATACTACGAGCAGTACTTC
D gene: TRBD2; clone size: NA; V gene: TRBV14; J gene: TRBJ2-1; CDR3 protein: CASSPREAGYNEQFF; CDR3 DNA: TGTGCCAGCAGCCCCCGGGAGGCCGGGTACAATGAGCAGTTCTTC
D gene: TRBD2; clone size: many; V gene: TRBV7-2; J gene: TRBJ2-3; CDR3 protein: CASSLVGGSGTDTQYF; CDR3 DNA: TGTGCCAGCAGCTTAGTGGGCGGGAGCGGCACAGATACGCAGTATTTT
D gene: NA; clone size: few; V gene: TRBV27; J gene: TRBJ2-7; CDR3 protein: CASSLWQGTYEQYF; CDR3 DNA: TGTGCCAGCAGTTTATGGCAGGGGACGTACGAGCAGTACTTC
D gene: TRBD1; clone size: NA; V gene: TRBV15; J gene: TRBJ2-7; CDR3 protein: CATSVDRTYEQYF; CDR3 DNA: TGTGCCACCAGCGTGGACAGGACCTACGAGCAGTACTTC
D gene: TRBD2; clone size: NA; V gene: TRBV7-2; J gene: TRBJ2-7; CDR3 protein: CASSLSGRASYEQYF; CDR3 DNA: TGTGCCAGCAGCCTCAGCGGGAGGGCCTCCTACGAGCAGTACTTC
D gene: NA; clone size: NA; V gene: TRBV5-6; J gene: TRBJ2-3; CDR3 protein: CASSFAPTSTDTQYF; CDR3 DNA: TGTGCCAGCAGCTTTGCCCCAACAAGCACAGATACGCAGTATTTT
D gene: TRBD1; clone size: NA; V gene: TRBV7-2; J gene: TRBJ2-1; CDR3 protein: CASSLAPGTGGWNEQFF; CDR3 DNA: TGTGCCAGCAGCTTAGCGCCCGGGACAGGGGGTTGGAATGAGCAGTTCTTC
D gene: NA; clone size: NA; V gene: TRBV7-2; J gene: TRBJ1-2; CDR3 protein: CASLLEPRAGYTF; CDR3 DNA: TGTGCCAGCTTACTGGAGCCCCGAGCGGGCTACACCTTC
D gene: NA; clone size: NA; V gene: TRBV29-1; J gene: TRBJ2-7; CDR3 protein: CSVSPRDYEQYF; CDR3 DNA: TGCAGCGTCTCCCCCAGAGACTACGAGCAGTACTTC
D gene: TRBD1; clone size: few; V gene: TRBV5-1; J gene: TRBJ1-6; CDR3 protein: CASSSGQGNSPLHF; CDR3 DNA: TGTGCCAGCAGTTCCGGACAGGGAAATTCACCCCTCCACTTT
D gene: NA; clone size: NA; V gene: TRBV20-1; J gene: TRBJ2-7; CDR3 protein: CSRGRGFGEQYF; CDR3 DNA: TGCAGCCGCGGCAGGGGTTTCGGCGAGCAGTACTTC
D gene: TRBD2; clone size: NA; V gene: TRBV5-1; J gene: TRBJ2-7; CDR3 protein: CASSWGSGTSGDEQYF; CDR3 DNA: TGCGCCAGCAGCTGGGGATCCGGGACTAGCGGTGACGAGCAGTACTTC
D gene: NA; clone size: NA; V gene: TRBV29-1; J gene: TRBJ2-3; CDR3 protein: CSASGAPDSTDTQYF; CDR3 DNA: TGCAGCGCCTCAGGGGCACCAGACTCCACAGATACGCAGTATTTT
D gene: TRBD1; clone size: NA; V gene: TRBV12-3/TRBV12-4; J gene: TRBJ1-2; CDR3 protein: CASRDSGQGRKYGYTF; CDR3 DNA: TGTGCCAGCAGAGACTCTGGACAGGGAAGGAAGTATGGCTACACCTTC
D gene: NA; clone size: NA; V gene: TRBV7-9; J gene: TRBJ1-1; CDR3 protein: CASSLAAKNTEAFF; CDR3 DNA: TGTGCCAGCAGCTTGGCCGCCAAGAACACTGAAGCTTTCTTT
D gene: NA; clone size: NA; V gene: TRBV7-9; J gene: TRBJ1-2; CDR3 protein: CASSLAFSGLGYGYTF; CDR3 DNA: TGTGCCAGCAGCTTAGCGTTTTCAGGCCTTGGGTATGGCTACACCTTC
D gene: NA; clone size: NA; V gene: TRBV7-9; J gene: TRBJ1-2; CDR3 protein: CASSPRDFEGGYTF; CDR3 DNA: TGTGCCAGCAGCCCCCGGGACTTCGAGGGAGGCTACACCTTC
D gene: NA; clone size: NA; V gene: TRBV4-3; J gene: TRBJ2-3; CDR3 protein: CASSQGVAVRSGDTQYF; CDR3 DNA: TGCGCCAGCAGCCAAGGTGTAGCAGTCCGGTCGGGAGATACGCAGTATTTT
D gene: TRBD1; clone size: NA; V gene: TRBV11-2; J gene: TRBJ1-1; CDR3 protein: CASSWEFRDRRTEAFF; CDR3 DNA: TGTGCCAGCAGCTGGGAGTTCCGGGACAGGCGCACTGAAGCTTTCTTT
D gene: NA; clone size: NA; V gene: TRBV20-1; J gene: TRBJ2-7; CDR3 protein: CSARDWDSYRDGRYNEQYF; CDR3 DNA: TGCAGTGCTAGAGATTGGGACTCTTATCGGGATGGCCGTTACAATGAGCAGTACTTC
D gene: TRBD2; clone size: few; V gene: TRBV9; J gene: TRBJ2-1; CDR3 protein: CASSVNSGSYNEQFF; CDR3 DNA: TGTGCCAGCAGCGTAAATAGCGGGAGTTACAATGAGCAGTTCTTC
D gene: NA; clone size: few; V gene: TRBV6-2/TRBV6-3; J gene: TRBJ2-7; CDR3 protein: CASSIGESLEQYF; CDR3 DNA: TGTGCCAGCAGTATAGGGGAAAGCCTCGAGCAGTACTTC
D gene: NA; clone size: NA; V gene: TRBV7-2; J gene: TRBJ2-1; CDR3 protein: CASSLGGIANSEQFF; CDR3 DNA: TGTGCCAGCAGCTTAGGGGGAATCGCTAATAGTGAGCAGTTCTTC